Sequencing of this TCR beta chain was carried out in a study of blood T cell repertoires in COVID-19. Study background: PBMCs, B-cell-depleted T cells, or T cells provided the cDNA or gDNA that made up the material.

Profiled with immunoSEQ multiplex PCR; TCRdb holds only in-frame clones, not every one. The table has 290,000 or so clones, around 90% seen once; the top ten hold around 4.3%. Sequenced: PBMCs or T cells enriched from blood (not recorded which). The sequence came from a young woman with acute COVID-19.

CDR3 DNA sequence: TGTGCCAGCAGTTTATATAGCGGGAGCGTCGATACGCAGTATTTT. It translates to CASSLYSGSVDTQYF. The rearrangement links TRBV28 to TRBJ2-3; 9 nucleotides align to TRBD2. The CDR3 consists of 15 residues. Germline CDR1 MDHEN, CDR2 SYDVKM. V trimming: 1 base; J trimming: 6 bases; junction bases outside the gene matches: 5.